This passage covers 32 T cell receptor beta chains from one sample sequenced in a study of early T cells in non-severe SARS-CoV-2 infection. TCRdb processed the 5' RACE reads anew with MiXCR; each CDR3 protein has one entry. The sample lists about 98,000 distinct CDR3 sequences, roughly 14% occurring once. The specimen sequenced was whole blood. These receptors all stem from an adult who was a healthcare worker with PCR-confirmed SARS-CoV-2 infection or an uninfected control (not recorded which).

This clonotype was seen many times. CDR3 in amino acids: CASSLSGSVLEQYF. DNA of the CDR3: TGTGCCAGCAGCTTGTCGGGGTCCGTGCTCGAGCAGTACTTC. The chain has TRBV5-6 and TRBJ2-7, with D perhaps TRBD2 (5 bases). This CDR3 has 14 residues. V was shortened by 1 base and J by 6 bases, with 14 bases between the two germline ends. In germline, CDR1 is SGHDT, CDR2 YYEEEE.

This clonotype was found many times. This chain links TRBV19 with TRBJ1-3, with 7 bases fitting TRBD1. Trimming took 10 bases from V and 0 from J; bases not matched to a gene: 6. Germline assignment: CDR1 LNHDA and CDR2 SQIVND (reference sequence). This CDR3 spans 14 amino acids. The CDR3 reads CATGTAFSGNTIYF. CDR3 DNA: TGTGCCACCGGGACAGCCTTCTCTGGAAACACCATATATTTT.

There are a few counts of this clonotype. The J gene is TRBJ1-5, the V gene TRBV6-6; D perhaps matches TRBD1 (6 bases). The V gene lost 4 bases and the J gene lost 4 bases, with 8 bases spanning the gap. The germline CDR1 and CDR2 sequences are MNHNY and SVGAGI (reference sequence). The CDR3 extends over 13 amino acids. Here the CDR3 reads CASSWGANQPQHF. The CDR3, as DNA: TGTGCCAGCAGTTGGGGGGCTAATCAGCCCCAGCATTTT.

The chain joins TRBV20-1 to TRBJ2-7; no clear D gene. Germline lookup yields CDR1 DFQATT and CDR2 SNEGSKA (reference sequence). Between the trimmed V and J ends, which lost 2 bases and 0 bases, there was a span of 8 bases. This CDR3 contains 13 residues. CDR3 DNA sequence: TGCAGTGCTAGAAAGATGAGCTCCTACGAGCAGTACTTC. Translated: CSARKMSSYEQYF.

The chain has TRBV5-1 and TRBJ1-1; 9 nucleotides align to TRBD1. Trimming at V came to 0 bases and at J to 3 bases, leaving 6 bases not matched to a gene. This CDR3 is built from 16 residues. Germline V gene lookup returns CDR1 SGHRS and CDR2 YFSETQ. The DNA for the CDR3 is TGCGCCAGCAGCTTGGCCGGGACAGGGACCTACACTGAAGCTTTCTTT. Residues: CASSLAGTGTYTEAFF.

This clonotype was recorded a few times. The CDR3 sequence is CSARPEGRKEQYF. The CDR3 DNA reads TGCAGTGCTCGCCCAGAGGGACGTAAAGAGCAGTACTTC. The chain is built from TRBV20-1 and TRBJ2-7; D may be TRBD1 or TRBD2 (5 bases each). Germline assignment: CDR1 DFQATT and CDR2 SNEGSKA (reference sequence). The CDR3 has 13 residues. Trimming removed 5 bases from V and 7 bases from J, with 18 bases in between.

This clonotype showed up many times. V usage is TRBV28 and J usage is TRBJ2-1; no firm D call. Germline values: CDR1 MDHEN, CDR2 SYDVKM. This CDR3 comprises 12 residues. Trimming took 8 bases from V and 0 from J, leaving 5 bases between them. The CDR3 protein is CASAPSYNEQFF. The CDR3 bases are TGTGCCAGCGCGCCCTCCTACAATGAGCAGTTCTTC.

This chain connects TRBV10-3 to TRBJ1-1; D call uncertain. The germline V gene has CDR1 ENHRY and CDR2 SYGVKD. CDR3 length equals 13 residues. Trimming removed 7 bases at V and 1 base at J, with 10 bases between. The CDR3 spells CAITTHQNTEAFF. In DNA form, the CDR3 reads TGTGCCATCACCACCCACCAGAACACTGAAGCTTTCTTT.

In its sample, this clonotype was seen a few times. The gene calls are TRBV4-2 and TRBJ2-5, with 8 bases matching TRBD2. This CDR3 contains 15 residues. Germline V gene data show CDR1 as LGHNA and CDR2 as YNFKEQ. V lost 4 bases, J lost 5 bases, and 9 bases stayed unmatched. Here the CDR3 DNA reads TGTGCCAGCAGCCCCGCAGCGGGAGTGGGCGAGACCCAGTACTTC. This sequence encodes CASSPAAGVGETQYF.

The V call is TRBV29-1, the J call TRBJ2-7; TRBD1 agrees at 12 bases. This CDR3 is built from 15 residues. Germline CDR1 reads SQVTM; CDR2 reads ANQGSEA. The V segment lost 2 bases and the J segment 4 bases; nucleotides outside the gene matches: 6. The CDR3: CSVEIPGQGAYEQYF. DNA for the CDR3: TGCAGCGTTGAAATTCCGGGACAGGGGGCGTACGAGCAGTACTTC.

This clonotype was counted once. The chain couples TRBV10-3 to TRBJ2-5; weak D call: TRBD2 (7 bases). The V gene's germline CDR1 is ENHRY and CDR2 SYGVKD. The germline V and J ends were trimmed by 2 bases and 7 bases, with 14 bases remaining between them. The CDR3 loop spans 14 amino acids. In DNA form, the CDR3 reads TGTGCCATCAGTGAGCCAGGGGCTAGCGGGACCCAGTACTTC. Translated: CAISEPGASGTQYF.

The chain is built from TRBV11-1 and TRBJ2-1, with D unclear. Trimming left V 5 bases short and J 9 bases short, with 11 bases between. Germline values: CDR1 SGHAT, CDR2 FQDESV (reference sequence). CDR3 size: 12 residues. The CDR3 loop is CASSHRRTEQFF. CDR3 in DNA: TGTGCCAGCAGCCATAGAAGGACTGAGCAGTTCTTC.

There are a few counts of this clonotype. The chain links TRBV30 to TRBJ2-7, with 8 bases that match TRBD2. The CDR3 spans 15 residues. Germline CDR1 is GTSNPN and CDR2 is SVGIG (reference sequence). Trimming removed 1 base from V and 0 bases from J; junction bases left unmatched: 5. CDR3 DNA: TGTGCCTGGAGTGGACTAGCGCGTAGCTCCTACGAGCAGTACTTC. It codes for CAWSGLARSSYEQYF.

Many counts were recorded for this clonotype. The rearrangement links TRBV29-1 to TRBJ1-1; TRBD1 is a possible D gene (6 bases). Trimming cost V 6 bases and J 1 base, with 15 bases left between them. CDR3 size: 14 residues. From germline, CDR1 is SQVTM and CDR2 ANQGSEA. The CDR3 bases are TGCAGCGTGAAGAGGAACAGGGCGAACACTGAAGCTTTCTTT. It yields the protein CSVKRNRANTEAFF.

This clonotype was detected many times. This chain connects TRBV6-2 or TRBV6-3 to TRBJ1-5; D is unresolved. V was shortened by 6 bases and J by 4 bases, with 10 bases between the two germline ends. Germline lookup yields CDR1 MNHEY and CDR2 SVGEGT. CDR3 length: 13 residues. CDR3 loop: CASSPATNQPQHF. CDR3 DNA sequence: TGTGCCAGCAGCCCCGCAACAAATCAGCCCCAGCATTTT.

This clonotype was recorded a few times. The genes are TRBV28 and TRBJ1-6; D remains ambiguous. This CDR3 has 12 amino acids. Germline CDR1 reads MDHEN; CDR2 reads SYDVKM. The V gene lost 7 bases and the J gene lost 7 bases, with 8 bases spanning the gap. Here the CDR3 reads CASIGFNSPLHF. The CDR3 DNA is TGTGCCAGCATCGGATTCAATTCACCCCTCCACTTT.

At least ten counts were recorded for this clonotype. The CDR3: CASSSNLRQVNEKLFF. CDR3 sequence (DNA): TGTGCCAGCAGTTCTAATCTGAGACAGGTTAATGAAAAACTGTTTTTT. The gene calls are TRBV6-2 or TRBV6-3 and TRBJ1-4; tentatively, D is TRBD1 (6 bases). V gave up 4 bases and J gave up 4 bases, with 16 bases separating them. This CDR3 spans 16 amino acids. CDR1 and CDR2 from the germline V gene are MNHEY and SVGEGT.

The gene calls are TRBV7-2 and TRBJ2-7, with TRBD2 identical over 9 bases. This CDR3 has 15 amino acids. Per germline, CDR1 SGHTA and CDR2 FQGNSA. J was trimmed by 2 bases and V by 5 bases; bases with no gene match: 7. CDR3 sequence (DNA): TGTGCCAGCAGCCAAGGAATAGCGGGAGCCTACGAGCAGTACTTC. Protein: CASSQGIAGAYEQYF. The full variable domain, with the rest looked up from reference TRBV7-2 and TRBJ2-7, is GAGVSQSPSNKVTEKGKDVELRCDPISGHTALYWYRQSLGQGLEFLIYFQGNSAPDKSGLPSDRFSAERTGGSVSTLTIQRTQQEDSAVYLCASSQGIAGAYEQYFGPGTRLTVT.

This clonotype was observed at least ten times. The J gene is TRBJ2-3, the V gene TRBV2; D is perhaps TRBD1 or TRBD2 (6 bases each). The V end was cut by 11 bases, the J end by 6 bases, with 21 bases between. The CDR3 loop spans 14 amino acids. Germline CDR1 and CDR2: SNHLY and FYNNEI. The CDR3 loop is CASARGGGSDTQYF. The CDR3, as DNA: TGTGCCTCAGCTAGAGGAGGGGGTTCGGATACGCAGTATTTT.

This clonotype was recorded a few times. This chain uses TRBV7-8 with TRBJ2-1; D remains ambiguous. The germline V and J ends were trimmed by 5 bases and 4 bases, with 15 bases remaining between them. Germline loops: CDR1 SGHVS, CDR2 FQNEAQ. This CDR3 contains 15 residues. The CDR3 nucleotides read TGTGCCAGCAGCCCAAGTAGGTTTCGGTACAATGAGCAGTTCTTC. Its translation is CASSPSRFRYNEQFF.

The gene calls are TRBV6-5 and TRBJ2-7, with a tentative D call TRBD2 (7 bases). The CDR3 has 13 amino acids. The V gene's germline CDR1 is MNHEY and CDR2 SVGAGI. V was cut by 0 bases and J by 9 bases, with 12 bases left in between. The chain's CDR3 is CASSYSGGGRQYF. Here the CDR3 DNA reads TGTGCCAGCAGTTACTCTGGCGGGGGCCGGCAGTACTTC.

This clonotype showed up just a few times. The J gene is TRBJ1-1, the V gene TRBV18; D call uncertain. Trimming cost V 3 bases and J 0 bases, with 8 bases left between them. Germline V gene lookup returns CDR1 KGHSH and CDR2 LQKENI. The CDR3 spans 14 residues. The CDR3 is CASSPAAMNTEAFF. The DNA of the CDR3 is TGTGCCAGCTCACCGGCAGCTATGAACACTGAAGCTTTCTTT. Drawing the rest from reference TRBV18 and TRBJ1-1, the complete variable domain is NAGVMQNPRHLVRRRGQEARLRCSPMKGHSHVYWYRQLPEEGLKFMVYLQKENIIDESGMPKERFSAEFPKEGPSILRIQQVVRGDSAAYFCASSPAAMNTEAFFGQGTRLTVV.

V is TRBV28 and J is TRBJ2-5; TRBD2 matches 8 bases. This CDR3 is built from 16 residues. The germline gives CDR1 MDHEN, CDR2 SYDVKM. V was pared by 9 bases and J by 5 bases, with 17 bases of the junction left unmatched. In DNA form, the CDR3 reads TGTGCCAGTCGAACCATGCTAGCGGGTTCTTTCGAGACCCAGTACTTC. Translation gives CASRTMLAGSFETQYF.

On this clonotype: A much larger clone is a single base away; this may be a read error. The conserved phenylalanine or tryptophan is not found at the CDR3 terminus, so this likely reflects a read error. DNA of the CDR3: TGTGCCAGCAGCTTGGGAGCAGGACCCTCCTACAATGAGCAGTTCCTC. Translation gives CASSLGAGPSYNEQFL. The genes are TRBV11-2 and TRBJ2-1, with a tentative D call TRBD2 (5 bases). CDR1 is SGHAT and CDR2 is FQNNGV in the germline V gene. V lost 3 bases, J lost 0 bases, and 12 bases lay in between. CDR3 length equals 16 residues.

In this sample, this clonotype turned up many times. The chain combines TRBV12-3 or TRBV12-4 with TRBJ2-2, with 7 nucleotides matching TRBD1. The CDR3 has 15 residues. V dropped 7 bases and J dropped 2; count of bases not matched to a gene: 7. CDR3 nucleotides: TGTGCCAGCACCCCGGGACAGCTAAACACCGGGGAGCTGTTTTTT. Its protein is CASTPGQLNTGELFF.

This clonotype has just a few counts. The chain recombines TRBV20-1 with TRBJ2-4; D gene ambiguous. Germline-derived CDR1 and CDR2 are DFQATT and SNEGSKA (reference sequence). The CDR3 runs to 12 residues. Trimming removed 4 bases from V and 3 bases from J, with 7 bases in between. CDR3 protein: CSAIEVKNIQYF. CDR3 in DNA: TGCAGTGCTATCGAAGTCAAAAACATTCAGTACTTC.

Ten or more counts support this clonotype. V gene TRBV20-1 combines with J gene TRBJ2-1; D gene uncertain. V lost 3 bases to trimming and J lost 6 bases, with 15 bases between them. This CDR3 contains 14 residues. CDR1 is DFQATT and CDR2 is SNEGSKA in the germline V gene (reference sequence). The CDR3 sequence is CSARGRVVGNEQFF. The CDR3 DNA reads as TGCAGTGCTAGGGGTCGGGTAGTTGGCAATGAGCAGTTCTTC.

This clonotype was counted only a few times. The chain combines TRBV20-1 with TRBJ2-7, with unresolved D. The germline V and J ends were trimmed by 3 bases and 1 base, with 7 bases remaining between them. The CDR3 contains 12 residues. CDR1 is DFQATT, CDR2 SNEGSKA, per germline (reference sequence). The CDR3 region has the DNA TGCAGTGCTAGTGGGTTGTCCTACGAGCAGTACTTC. Translated, it gives CSASGLSYEQYF.

The chain has TRBV7-6 and TRBJ2-2; no clear D. The CDR3 covers 16 residues. CDR1 is SGHVS, CDR2 FNYEAQ, per germline. V gave up 1 base and J gave up 4 bases, with 13 bases separating them. The CDR3 spells CASSLEVTRSTGELFF. The CDR3, as DNA: TGTGCCAGCAGCTTAGAGGTCACCCGATCCACCGGGGAGCTGTTTTTT.

The chain carries TRBV5-1 and TRBJ2-2, with D perhaps given as TRBD1 or TRBD2 (5 bases each). The V gene's germline CDR1 is SGHRS and CDR2 YFSETQ. The V gene lost 1 base and the J gene lost 4 bases, with 20 bases spanning the gap. The CDR3 spans 18 residues. The DNA of the CDR3 is TGCGCCAGCAGCTTGTATTCATTGGGGGTTGTCAGCACCGGGGAGCTGTTTTTT. This gives the protein CASSLYSLGVVSTGELFF.

This clonotype was observed at least ten times. The chain combines TRBV3-1 with TRBJ1-2; D gene ambiguous. CDR3 length equals 13 residues. The germline CDR1 and CDR2 sequences are LGHDT and YNNKEL (reference sequence). V was cut by 0 bases and J by 5 bases, with 7 bases left in between. CDR3 region: CASSQDARYGYTF. The CDR3 DNA is TGTGCCAGCAGCCAAGATGCTAGGTATGGCTACACCTTC.

In its sample, this clonotype was seen many times. V is TRBV29-1 and J is TRBJ2-1; D not resolved. Trimming pared 6 bases from V and 9 bases from J, leaving 3 bases between. Germline V gives CDR1 SQVTM, CDR2 ANQGSEA. The CDR3 covers 8 residues. CDR3 loop: CSVGEQFF. CDR3 nucleotide sequence: TGCAGCGTGGGTGAGCAGTTCTTC.